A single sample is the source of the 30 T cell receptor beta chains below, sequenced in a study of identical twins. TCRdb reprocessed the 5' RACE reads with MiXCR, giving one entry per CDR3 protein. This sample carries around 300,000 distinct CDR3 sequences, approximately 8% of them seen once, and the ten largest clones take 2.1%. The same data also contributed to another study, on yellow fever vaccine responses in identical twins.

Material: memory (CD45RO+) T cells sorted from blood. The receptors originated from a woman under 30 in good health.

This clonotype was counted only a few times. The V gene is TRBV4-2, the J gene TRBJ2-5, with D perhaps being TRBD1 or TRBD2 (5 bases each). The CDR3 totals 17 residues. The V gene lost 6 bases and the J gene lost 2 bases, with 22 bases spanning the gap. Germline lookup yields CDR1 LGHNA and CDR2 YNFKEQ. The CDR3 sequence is CASRPGGSSGAQETQYF. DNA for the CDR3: TGTGCCAGCAGGCCGGGCGGGTCCTCCGGGGCTCAAGAGACCCAGTACTTC.

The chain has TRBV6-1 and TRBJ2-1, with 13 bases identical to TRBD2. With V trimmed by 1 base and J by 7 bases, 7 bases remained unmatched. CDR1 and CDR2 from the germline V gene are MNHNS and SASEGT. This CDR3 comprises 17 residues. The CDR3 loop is CASSEGFATSGRNEQFF. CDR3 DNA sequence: TGTGCCAGCAGTGAAGGGTTCGCGACTAGCGGGAGGAATGAGCAGTTCTTC.

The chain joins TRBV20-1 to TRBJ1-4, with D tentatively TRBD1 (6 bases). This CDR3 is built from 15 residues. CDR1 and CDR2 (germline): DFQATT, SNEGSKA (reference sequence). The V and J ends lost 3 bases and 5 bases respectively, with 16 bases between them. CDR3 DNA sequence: TGCAGTGCTAGGCAAAGGGGGACCGGGAATGAAAAACTGTTTTTT. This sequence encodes CSARQRGTGNEKLFF.

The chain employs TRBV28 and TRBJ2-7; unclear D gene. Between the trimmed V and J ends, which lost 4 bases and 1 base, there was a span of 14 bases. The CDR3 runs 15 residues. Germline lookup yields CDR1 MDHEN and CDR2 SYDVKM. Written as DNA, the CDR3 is TGTGCCAGCAGTTCCCCCGTAAAGCAGTCCTACGAGCAGTACGTC. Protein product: CASSSPVKQSYEQYV.

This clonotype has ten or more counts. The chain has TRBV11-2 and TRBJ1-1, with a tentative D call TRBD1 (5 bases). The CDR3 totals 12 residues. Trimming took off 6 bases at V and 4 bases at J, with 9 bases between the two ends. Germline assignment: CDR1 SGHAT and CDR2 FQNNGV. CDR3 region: CASRRGGTEAFF. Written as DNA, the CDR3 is TGTGCCAGCAGAAGGGGAGGCACTGAAGCTTTCTTT.

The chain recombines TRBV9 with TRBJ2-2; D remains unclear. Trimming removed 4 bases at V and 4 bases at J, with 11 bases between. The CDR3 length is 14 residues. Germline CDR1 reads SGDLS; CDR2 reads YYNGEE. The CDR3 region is CASSLGPSTGELFF. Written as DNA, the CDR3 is TGTGCCAGCAGCTTAGGACCCTCCACCGGGGAGCTGTTTTTT.

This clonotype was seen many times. The CDR3 bases are TGTGCCAGCAGTTATGACATGGGGGCCAATGAGCAGTTCTTC. It is translated as CASSYDMGANEQFF. The chain uses TRBV6-2 or TRBV6-3 and TRBJ2-1; D may be TRBD1 (6 bases). Trimming took 3 bases from V and 6 from J, leaving 12 bases between them. The CDR3 consists of 14 residues. CDR1 MNHEY and CDR2 SVGEGT come from the germline V gene.

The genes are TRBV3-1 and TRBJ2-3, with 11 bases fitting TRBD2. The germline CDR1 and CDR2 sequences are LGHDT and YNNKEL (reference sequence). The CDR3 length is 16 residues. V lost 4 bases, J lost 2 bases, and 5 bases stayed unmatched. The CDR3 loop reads CASSPIAGGVTDTQYF. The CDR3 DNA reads TGTGCCAGCAGCCCCATAGCGGGGGGGGTCACAGATACGCAGTATTTT.

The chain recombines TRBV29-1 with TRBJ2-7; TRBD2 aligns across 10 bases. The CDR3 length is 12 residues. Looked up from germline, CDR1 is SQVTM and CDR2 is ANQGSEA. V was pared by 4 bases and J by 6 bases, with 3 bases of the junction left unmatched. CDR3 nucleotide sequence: TGCAGCGTTGTCCTAGCGGGAGTCGAGCAGTACTTC. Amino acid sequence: CSVVLAGVEQYF.

DNA for the CDR3: TGTGCCAGCAGCCAAGATCTAGCGGGAGTATCAGAGACCCAGTACTTC. Amino acids: CASSQDLAGVSETQYF. The V and J genes are TRBV3-1 and TRBJ2-5; 10 nucleotides agree with TRBD2. The germline V gene has CDR1 LGHDT and CDR2 YNNKEL (reference sequence). The CDR3 totals 16 residues. J gave up 4 bases and V 0 bases, and 5 bases lay outside the gene matches.

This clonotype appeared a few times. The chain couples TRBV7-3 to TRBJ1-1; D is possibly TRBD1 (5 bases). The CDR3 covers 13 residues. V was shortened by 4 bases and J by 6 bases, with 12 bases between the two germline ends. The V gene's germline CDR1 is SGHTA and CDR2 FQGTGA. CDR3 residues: CASSSGLGSEAFF. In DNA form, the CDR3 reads TGTGCCAGCAGCTCGGGACTGGGGTCTGAAGCTTTCTTT.

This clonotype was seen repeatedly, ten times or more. Written as DNA, the CDR3 is TGTGCCAGCAGCTTGAAGGCTAGTCCCCCTCAAGAGACCCAGTACTTC. It encodes CASSLKASPPQETQYF. V gene TRBV5-6 combines with J gene TRBJ2-5, with unresolved D. Per germline, CDR1 SGHDT and CDR2 YYEEEE. The V and J ends lost 1 base and 2 bases respectively, with 15 bases between them. The CDR3 is 16 residues long.

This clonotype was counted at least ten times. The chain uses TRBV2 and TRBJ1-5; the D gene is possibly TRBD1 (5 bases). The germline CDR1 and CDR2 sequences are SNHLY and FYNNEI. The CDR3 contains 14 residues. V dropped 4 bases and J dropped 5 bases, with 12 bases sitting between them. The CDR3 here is CASSVGVGDQPQHF. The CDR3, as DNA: TGTGCCAGCAGTGTCGGGGTGGGGGATCAGCCCCAGCATTTT.

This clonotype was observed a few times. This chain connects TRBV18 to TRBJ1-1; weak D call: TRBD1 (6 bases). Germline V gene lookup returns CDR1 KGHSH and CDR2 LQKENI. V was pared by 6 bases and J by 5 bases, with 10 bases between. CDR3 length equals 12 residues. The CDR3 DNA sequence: TGTGCCAGCTCGCAACAGGGAACTGAAGCTTTCTTT. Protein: CASSQQGTEAFF.

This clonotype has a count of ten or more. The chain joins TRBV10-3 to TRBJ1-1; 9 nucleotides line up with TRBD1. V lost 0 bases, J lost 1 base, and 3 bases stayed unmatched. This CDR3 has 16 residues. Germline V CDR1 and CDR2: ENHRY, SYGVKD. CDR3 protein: CAISESGQGANTEAFF. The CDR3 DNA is TGTGCCATCAGTGAGTCGGGACAGGGAGCGAACACTGAAGCTTTCTTT.

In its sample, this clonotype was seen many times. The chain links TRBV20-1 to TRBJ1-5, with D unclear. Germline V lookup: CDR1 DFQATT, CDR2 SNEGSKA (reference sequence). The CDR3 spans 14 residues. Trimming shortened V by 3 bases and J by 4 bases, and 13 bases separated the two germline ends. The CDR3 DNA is TGCAGTGCTAGTACGGGTATCGCAAATCAGCCCCAGCATTTT. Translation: CSASTGIANQPQHF.

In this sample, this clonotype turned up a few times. This CDR3 is CASTPAGIYNEQFF. CDR3 coding DNA: TGTGCCAGCACTCCCGCCGGGATCTACAATGAGCAGTTCTTC. The chain uses TRBV6-1 and TRBJ2-1; D is perhaps TRBD2 (5 bases). This CDR3 is 14 amino acids long. Germline CDR1 MNHNS, CDR2 SASEGT. With 7 bases removed from V and 3 bases from J, the gap between germline ends came to 13 bases.

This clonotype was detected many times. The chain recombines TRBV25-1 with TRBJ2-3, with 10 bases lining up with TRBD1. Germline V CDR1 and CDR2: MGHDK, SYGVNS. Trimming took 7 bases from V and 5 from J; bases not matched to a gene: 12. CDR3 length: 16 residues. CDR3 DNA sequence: TGTGCCAGCAAAGGGGCAAGGACAGGGGGGAAAGATACGCAGTATTTT. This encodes CASKGARTGGKDTQYF. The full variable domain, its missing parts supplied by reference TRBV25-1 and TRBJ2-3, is EADIYQTPRYLVIGTGKKITLECSQTMGHDKMYWYQQDPGMELHLIHYSYGVNSTEKGDLSSESTVSRIRTEHFPLTLESARPSHTSQYLCASKGARTGGKDTQYFGPGTRLTVL.

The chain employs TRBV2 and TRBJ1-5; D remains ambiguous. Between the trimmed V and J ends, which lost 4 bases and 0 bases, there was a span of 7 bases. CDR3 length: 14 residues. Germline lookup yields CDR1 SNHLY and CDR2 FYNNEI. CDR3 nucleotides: TGTGCCAGCAGTGGGCAGGATAGCAATCAGCCCCAGCATTTT. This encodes CASSGQDSNQPQHF.

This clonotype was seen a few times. Here the CDR3 reads CASSHGRGEQYV. The CDR3 DNA reads TGTGCCAGCAGTCACGGGCGGGGTGAGCAGTACGTC. The chain couples TRBV6-6 to TRBJ2-7; weak D call: TRBD2 (6 bases). The CDR3 consists of 12 residues. The germline CDR1 and CDR2 sequences are MNHNY and SVGAGI (reference sequence). V lost 5 bases and J lost 7, with 12 bases in between.

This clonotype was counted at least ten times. CDR3 loop: CASSVTGFSGNTIYF. CDR3 DNA sequence: TGTGCCAGCAGCGTTACAGGATTCTCTGGAAACACCATATATTTT. The genes are TRBV9 and TRBJ1-3; D may be TRBD1 (5 bases). Germline CDR1 reads SGDLS; CDR2 reads YYNGEE. V lost 2 bases and J 0 bases, leaving 9 bases between the germline ends. The length of the CDR3 is 15 residues.

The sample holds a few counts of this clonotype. The CDR3 protein is CASSIEWNEQFF. In DNA, the CDR3 is TGTGCCAGTAGTATAGAGTGGAATGAGCAGTTCTTC. This chain connects TRBV19 to TRBJ2-1; D is unresolved. The CDR3 is made up of 12 amino acids. Germline assignment: CDR1 LNHDA and CDR2 SQIVND (reference sequence). The germline V and J ends were trimmed by 0 bases and 7 bases, with 4 bases remaining between them.

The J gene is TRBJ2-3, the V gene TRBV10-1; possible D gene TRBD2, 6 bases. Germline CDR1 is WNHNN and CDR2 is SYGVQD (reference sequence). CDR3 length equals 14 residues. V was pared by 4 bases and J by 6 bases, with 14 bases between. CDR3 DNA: TGCGCCAGCAGTGGATATGTAGCGGTGGATACGCAGTATTTT. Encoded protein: CASSGYVAVDTQYF.

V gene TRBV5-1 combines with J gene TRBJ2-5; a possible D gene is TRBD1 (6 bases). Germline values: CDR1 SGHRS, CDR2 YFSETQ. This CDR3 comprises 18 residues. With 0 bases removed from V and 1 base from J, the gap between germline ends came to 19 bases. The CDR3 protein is CASSLGQDQPRGQETQYF. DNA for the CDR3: TGCGCCAGCAGCTTGGGACAGGACCAACCCCGGGGCCAAGAGACCCAGTACTTC.

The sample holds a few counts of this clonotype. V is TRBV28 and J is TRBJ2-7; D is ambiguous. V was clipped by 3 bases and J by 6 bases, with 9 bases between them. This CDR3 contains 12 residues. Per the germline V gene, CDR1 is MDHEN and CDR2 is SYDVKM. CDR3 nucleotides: TGTGCCAGCAGTTTGCAGAATTCCGAGCAGTACGTC. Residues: CASSLQNSEQYV.

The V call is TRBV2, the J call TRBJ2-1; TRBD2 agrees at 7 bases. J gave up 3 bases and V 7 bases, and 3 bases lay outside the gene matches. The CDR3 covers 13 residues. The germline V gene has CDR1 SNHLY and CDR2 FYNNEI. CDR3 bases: TGTGCCAGCACTCGGACTAGCTACAATGAGCAGTTCTTC. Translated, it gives CASTRTSYNEQFF.

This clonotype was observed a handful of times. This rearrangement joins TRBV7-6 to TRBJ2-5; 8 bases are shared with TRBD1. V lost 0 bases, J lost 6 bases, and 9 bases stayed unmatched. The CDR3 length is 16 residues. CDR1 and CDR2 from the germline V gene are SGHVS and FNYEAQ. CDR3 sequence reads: CASSLAGLTGGKTQYF. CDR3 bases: TGTGCCAGCAGCTTAGCTGGGTTAACAGGGGGAAAGACCCAGTACTTC.

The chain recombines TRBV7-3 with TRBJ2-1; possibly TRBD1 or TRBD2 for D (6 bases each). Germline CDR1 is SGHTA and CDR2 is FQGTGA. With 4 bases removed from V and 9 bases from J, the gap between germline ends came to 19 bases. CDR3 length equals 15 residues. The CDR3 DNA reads TGTGCCAGCAGCTCCGACGGGAGTGTAGGGGGTGAGCAGTTCTTC. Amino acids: CASSSDGSVGGEQFF.

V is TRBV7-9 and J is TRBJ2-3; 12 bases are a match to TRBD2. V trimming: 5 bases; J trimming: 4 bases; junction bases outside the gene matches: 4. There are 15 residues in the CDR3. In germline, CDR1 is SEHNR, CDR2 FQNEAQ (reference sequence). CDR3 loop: CASSTRLAGADTQYF. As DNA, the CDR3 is TGTGCCAGCAGCACACGACTAGCGGGGGCAGATACGCAGTATTTT. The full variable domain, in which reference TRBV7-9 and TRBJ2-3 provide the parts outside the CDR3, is DTGVSQNPRHKITKRGQNVTFRCDPISEHNRLYWYRQTLGQGPEFLTYFQNEAQLEKSRLLSDRFSAERPKGSFSTLEIQRTEQGDSAMYLCASSTRLAGADTQYFGPGTRLTVL.

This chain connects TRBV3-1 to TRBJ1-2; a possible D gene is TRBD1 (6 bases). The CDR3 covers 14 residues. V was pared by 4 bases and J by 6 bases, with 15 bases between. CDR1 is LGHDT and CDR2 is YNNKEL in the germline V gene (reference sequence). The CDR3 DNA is TGTGCCAGCAGCCCCCTGGGGGCAGGCGATGGCTACACCTTC. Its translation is CASSPLGAGDGYTF.